This T cell receptor beta chain was identified during a study of T cell changes during pregnancy in multiple sclerosis. There are 15 residues in the CDR3. Germline V gives CDR1 SGHAT, CDR2 FQDESV (reference sequence). V trimming: 2 bases; J trimming: 5 bases; junction bases outside the gene matches: 6. Produced via immunoSEQ multiplex PCR; TCRdb's table is partial and in-frame only. The data show under 50,000 clones, about 90% seen once. This sequence was found in a female donor in good health, enrolled as a control in a pregnancy study. The V call is TRBV11-1, the J call TRBJ2-7; 10 bases line up with TRBD1. The sample was CD4+ T cells from peripheral blood mononuclear cells, taken in the second trimester of pregnancy. The CDR3 coding sequence is TGTGCCAGCAGCTTAAATCCGGGACAGGGGCACGAGCAGTACTTC. Translation gives CASSLNPGQGHEQYF.